This T cell receptor (beta chain) was profiled in a study of blood T cell repertoires in COVID-19. In the study overall: Sites across the United States, Italy and Spain contributed samples from acute and convalescent COVID-19. PBMCs, B-cell-depleted T cells, or T cells were the source of the cDNA or gDNA that made up the material.

In the original analysis: Estimates of nucleated cell counts were drawn from the amplification of reference gene primers. Libraries were prepared by immunoSEQ multiplex PCR; TCRdb keeps only in-frame clonotypes and omits some of them. V and J calls and clone size come straight from that table; D and trimming were deduced from the DNA. The data contain some 230,000 clones, 70% to 90% of them singletons. Trimming at V came to 7 bases and at J to 3 bases, leaving 12 bases not matched to a gene. The CDR3 totals 14 residues. The germline CDR1 and CDR2 sequences are SQVTM and ANQGSEA. The clonotype was recovered from a man in his fifties or sixties who had recovered from COVID-19. The sequenced sample consisted of peripheral blood. The rearrangement uses TRBV29-1 and TRBJ2-7; 7 nucleotides align to TRBD2. CDR3 coding DNA: TGCAGCGCCCTGGGGGGGAGAGGTGTCTACGAGCAGTACTTC. This codes for CSALGGRGVYEQYF.